The 5 T cell receptor beta chains below all came from one sample that was sequenced in a study of shared clonotypes between healthy human individuals. Libraries were prepared by immunoSEQ multiplex PCR; TCRdb keeps only in-frame clonotypes and omits some of them. This sample carries 500,000 to 550,000 clones, 95% to 96% of them seen once, and the ten largest clones take 0.064%. Sequencing was carried out using naive CD4+ T cells sorted from blood. Stated subset: CD45RA+ positively selected. These receptors came from a woman aged 25-40 years in good health.

Regarding this clone: At the DNA level, this CDR3 is encoded by other sequences in the same sample as well. The J gene is TRBJ2-7, the V gene TRBV5-1; D is ambiguous. Per germline, CDR1 SGHRS and CDR2 YFSETQ. The CDR3 is made up of 13 amino acids. The V end was cut by 5 bases, the J end by 1 base, with 10 bases between. This CDR3 is CASSLDRSYEQYF. In DNA, the CDR3 is TGCGCCAGCAGTCTTGACCGGTCCTACGAGCAGTACTTC. The full variable domain, completed using reference TRBV5-1 and TRBJ2-7, is KAGVTQTPRYLIKTRGQQVTLSCSPISGHRSVSWYQQTPGQGLQFLFEYFSETQRNKGNFPGRFSGRQFSNSRSEMNVSTLELGDSALYLCASSLDRSYEQYFGPGTRLTVT.

The V call is TRBV2, the J call TRBJ1-4; weak D call: TRBD1 (6 bases). V lost 7 bases and J 8 bases, leaving 20 bases between the germline ends. The germline V gene encodes CDR1 SNHLY and CDR2 FYNNEI. This CDR3 has 15 amino acids. CDR3: CASTIQGQLEEKLFF. The CDR3 DNA sequence: TGTGCCAGCACAATTCAAGGACAGCTAGAAGAAAAACTGTTTTTT.

The CDR3 is CAWSDQGWGFEQYF. Written as DNA, the CDR3 is TGTGCCTGGAGTGATCAAGGTTGGGGCTTCGAGCAGTACTTC. The chain employs TRBV30 and TRBJ2-7, with a weak D call TRBD1 (5 bases). V gave up 1 base and J gave up 6 bases, with 16 bases separating them. Germline-derived CDR1 and CDR2 are GTSNPN and SVGIG (reference sequence). The CDR3 sequence is 14 residues long.

The V gene is TRBV6-6, the J gene TRBJ2-2; D is possibly TRBD2 (6 bases). CDR1 and CDR2 from the germline V gene are MNHNY and SVGAGI (reference sequence). Trimming shortened V by 2 bases and J by 1 base, and 8 bases separated the two germline ends. The CDR3 contains 15 residues. The CDR3, as DNA: TGTGCCAGCAGTTACGGGGGAGGGAACACCGGGGAGCTGTTTTTT. Amino acid sequence: CASSYGGGNTGELFF.

J is TRBJ1-5 and V is TRBV19; TRBD1 aligns across 9 bases. V was clipped by 6 bases and J by 2 bases; unmatched bases: 8. Germline values: CDR1 LNHDA, CDR2 SQIVND (reference sequence). The CDR3 loop spans 16 amino acids. In nucleotides, the CDR3 is TGTGCCAGTAGCCCGGAGGGACAGGGAGGCAATCAGCCCCAGCATTTT. It encodes CASSPEGQGGNQPQHF.